This T cell receptor (beta chain) was recorded in a study of spatial heterogeneity in lung cancer. For the study at large: The study observed each unique TCR and UMI combination more than ten times on average in raw reads.

Deletions cut 5 bases from V and 0 bases from J, with 11 bases between. CDR1 is SGHTA, CDR2 FQGNSA, per germline. This CDR3 has 16 residues. This sample's time point: sample taken at primary tumor resection. In each case, whole RNA from tumor, nontumor lung or frozen PBMC was sequenced unsorted. There were 70 to 80 donors, all of them untreated patients with early-stage non-small cell lung cancer. Broader study findings: In blood, ubiquitous expanded tumor TCRs appeared more at resection than follow-up.

This clonotype was found a few times. As yet, its antigen is unknown. Every TCR cDNA molecule bore its own unique molecular identifier. One entry per CDR3 protein results from TCRdb running MiXCR on the 5' RACE reads. The sample has more than 10,000 distinct CDR3 sequences; about 14% are singletons. The TCR sequence derives from a male donor with early-stage non-small cell lung cancer. The chain uses TRBV7-2 and TRBJ2-6; D remains ambiguous. The sample consisted of PBMCs, taken at surgery. CDR3 coding DNA: TGTGCCAGCAGCCAACAAGTGCGCTCTGGGGCCAACGTCCTGACTTTC. Amino acids: CASSQQVRSGANVLTF.